This T cell receptor (beta chain) is from a study of technical replicates of blood from a handful of donors. Germline assignment: CDR1 ENHRY and CDR2 SYGVKD. Trimming removed 4 bases at V and 6 bases at J, with 14 bases between. The CDR3 is 14 amino acids. Measured with immunoSEQ multiplex PCR; TCRdb has only the in-frame clones, and not every one. The sample holds about 79,000 clones, approximately 94% seen once. The clonotype comes from a human donor in good health. The V call is TRBV10-3, the J call TRBJ2-3; D might be TRBD2 (6 bases). Sequencing input: T cells isolated from PBMCs. As DNA, the CDR3 is TGTGCCATCAGTGGCAAAGCGGGCCGCGATACGCAGTATTTT. It specifies CAISGKAGRDTQYF.